The entry below describes one T cell receptor (beta chain). Antigen: not known. The junction shows a germline mismatch at one end, possibly a read error. The data belong to a study of post-analysis software for immune sequencing data. The study, taken as a whole, reports: Multiple sclerosis patients had significantly lower normalized Chao1 diversity than controls. Patients used about 5 TRBV segments, including TRBV5-6, TRBV5-1 and TRBV20-1, more often than controls.

Unique molecular identifiers featured in each of the TCR beta cDNA libraries. Input amounts of 1 to 10 million T cells were used. These gave roughly 0.5 million cDNA molecules, so each molecule approximated one T cell. TCRdb redid the calling of the PCR reads with MiXCR, one entry per CDR3 protein. Of some 690,000 distinct CDR3 sequences detected, approximately 60% appear once; the ten largest clones hold 11%. This CDR3 is 14 amino acids long. In germline, CDR1 is DFQATT, CDR2 SNEGSKA (reference sequence). What was sequenced was blood. This receptor was taken from a girl under 10 years old with multiple sclerosis. The V gene is TRBV20-1, the J gene TRBJ2-5; a weak D match, TRBD1 (5 bases). CDR3 loop: CSAGDGQGQETQYF. CDR3 DNA sequence: TGCAGTGCTGGAGATGGGCAGGGCCAAGAGACCCAGTACTTC.